This TCR beta chain was sequenced for a study of T cell repertoires and HLA-DP antigens. With regard to this clone: Its specificity is not known.

The V end was cut by 5 bases, the J end by 4 bases, with 24 bases between. Germline CDR1 is SNHLY and CDR2 is FYNNEI. The CDR3 sequence is 18 residues long. Clones were sequenced by immunoSEQ multiplex PCR, and TCRdb holds only the in-frame ones, with some missing. The repertoire has about 73,000 clones, roughly 77% of them found once; the top ten carry around 1.6%. This receptor was identified in a man aged 60-69 years in good health and CMV-seronegative. The V call is TRBV2, the J call TRBJ1-3; D not resolved. The sample taken for sequencing was CD4+ T cells from PBMCs. The CDR3 is CASSYFTPPEGGGNTIYF. The DNA for the CDR3 is TGTGCCAGCAGTTACTTTACCCCCCCCGAGGGAGGCGGAAACACCATATATTTT.